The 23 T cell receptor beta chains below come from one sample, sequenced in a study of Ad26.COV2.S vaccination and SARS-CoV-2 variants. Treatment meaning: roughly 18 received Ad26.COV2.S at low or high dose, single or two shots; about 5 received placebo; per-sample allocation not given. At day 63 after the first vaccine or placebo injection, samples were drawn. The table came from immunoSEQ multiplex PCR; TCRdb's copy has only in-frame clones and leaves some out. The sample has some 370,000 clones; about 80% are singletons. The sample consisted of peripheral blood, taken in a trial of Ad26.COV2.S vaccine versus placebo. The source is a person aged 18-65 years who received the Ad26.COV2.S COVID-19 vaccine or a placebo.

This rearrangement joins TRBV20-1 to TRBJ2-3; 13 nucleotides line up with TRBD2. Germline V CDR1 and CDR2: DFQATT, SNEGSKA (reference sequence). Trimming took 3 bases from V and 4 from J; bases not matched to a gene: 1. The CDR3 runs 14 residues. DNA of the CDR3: TGCAGTGCTAGTGGACTAGCGGGGGCAGATACGCAGTATTTT. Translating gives CSASGLAGADTQYF.

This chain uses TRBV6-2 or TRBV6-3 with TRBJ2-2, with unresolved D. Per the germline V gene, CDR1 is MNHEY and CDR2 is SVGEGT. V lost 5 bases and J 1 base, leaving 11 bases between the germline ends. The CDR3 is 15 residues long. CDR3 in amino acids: CASSRPILNTGELFF. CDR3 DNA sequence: TGTGCCAGCAGTCGACCGATTTTGAACACCGGGGAGCTGTTTTTT.

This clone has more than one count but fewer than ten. In nucleotides, the CDR3 is TGTGCCTGGAGTGCGTTAACGGGACTAGCGGGGAGAGGGACCATAAATGAGCAGTTCTTC. It translates to CAWSALTGLAGRGTINEQFF. This rearrangement joins TRBV30 to TRBJ2-1; 13 bases line up with TRBD2. This CDR3 has 20 residues. With V trimmed by 1 base and J by 7 bases, 19 bases remained unmatched. CDR1 and CDR2 (germline): GTSNPN, SVGIG (reference sequence).

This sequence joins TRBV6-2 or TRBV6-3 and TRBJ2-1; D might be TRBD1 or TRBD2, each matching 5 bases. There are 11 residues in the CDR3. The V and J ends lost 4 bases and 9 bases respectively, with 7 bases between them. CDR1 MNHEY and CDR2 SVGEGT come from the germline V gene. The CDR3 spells CASSWGFEQFF. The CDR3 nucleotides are TGTGCCAGCAGTTGGGGGTTTGAGCAGTTCTTC.

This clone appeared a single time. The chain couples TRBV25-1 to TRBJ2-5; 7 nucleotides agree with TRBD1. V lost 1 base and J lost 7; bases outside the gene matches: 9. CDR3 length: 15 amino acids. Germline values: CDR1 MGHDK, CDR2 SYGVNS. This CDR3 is CASSELRQGSLTQYF. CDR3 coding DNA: TGTGCCAGCAGTGAATTGAGACAGGGTAGCCTGACCCAGTACTTC.

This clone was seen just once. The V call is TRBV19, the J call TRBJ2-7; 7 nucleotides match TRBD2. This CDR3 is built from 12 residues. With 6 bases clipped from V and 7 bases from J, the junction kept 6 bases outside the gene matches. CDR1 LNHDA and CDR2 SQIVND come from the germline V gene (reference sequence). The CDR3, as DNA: TGTGCCAGTAGCTACGCAGCGGGGGAGCAGTACTTC. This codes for CASSYAAGEQYF.

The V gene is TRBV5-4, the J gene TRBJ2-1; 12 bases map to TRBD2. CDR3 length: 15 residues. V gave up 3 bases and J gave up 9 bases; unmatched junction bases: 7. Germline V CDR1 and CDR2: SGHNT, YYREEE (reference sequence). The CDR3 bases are TGTGCCAGCAGCTCGCTAGCGGGGGGGCCCCCTGAGCAGTTCTTC. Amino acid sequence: CASSSLAGGPPEQFF.

The CDR3 region is CASSFPEAGGDTGELFF. The CDR3 DNA reads as TGCGCCAGCAGCTTCCCCGAGGCGGGAGGGGACACCGGGGAGCTGTTTTTT. The chain has TRBV5-1 and TRBJ2-2; 9 nucleotides line up with TRBD2. The CDR3 contains 17 residues. The germline gives CDR1 SGHRS, CDR2 YFSETQ. V gave up 2 bases and J gave up 3 bases; unmatched junction bases: 8.

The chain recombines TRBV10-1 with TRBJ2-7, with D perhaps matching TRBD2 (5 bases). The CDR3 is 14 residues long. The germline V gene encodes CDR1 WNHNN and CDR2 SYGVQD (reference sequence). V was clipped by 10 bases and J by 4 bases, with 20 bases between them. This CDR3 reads CATCTGRRVYEQYF. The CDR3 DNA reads TGCGCCACCTGTACCGGACGGCGGGTGTACGAGCAGTACTTC.

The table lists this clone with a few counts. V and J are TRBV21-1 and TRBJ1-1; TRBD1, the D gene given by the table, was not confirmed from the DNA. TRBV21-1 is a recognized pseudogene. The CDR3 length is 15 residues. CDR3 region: CAIDRGRPWNTEAFF. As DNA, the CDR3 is TGTGCCATCGACAGGGGGCGACCTTGGAACACTGAAGCTTTCTTT.

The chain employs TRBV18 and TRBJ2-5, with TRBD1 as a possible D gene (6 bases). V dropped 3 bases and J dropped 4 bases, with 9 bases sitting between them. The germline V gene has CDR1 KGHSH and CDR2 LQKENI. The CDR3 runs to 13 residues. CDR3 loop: CASSPRQVETQYF. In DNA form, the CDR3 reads TGTGCCAGCTCACCTCGACAGGTAGAGACCCAGTACTTC.

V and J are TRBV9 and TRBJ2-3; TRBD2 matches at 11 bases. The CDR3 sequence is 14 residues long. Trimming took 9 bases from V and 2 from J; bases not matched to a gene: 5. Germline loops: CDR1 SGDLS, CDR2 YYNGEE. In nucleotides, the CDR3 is TGTGCCACCTCTAGCGGGAGGCACACAGATACGCAGTATTTT. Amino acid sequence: CATSSGRHTDTQYF. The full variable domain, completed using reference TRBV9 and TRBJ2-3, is DSGVTQTPKHLITATGQRVTLRCSPRSGDLSVYWYQQSLDQGLQFLIQYYNGEERAKGNILERFSAQQFPDLHSELNLSSLELGDSALYFCATSSGRHTDTQYFGPGTRLTVL.

The CDR3 reads CASSQGSGQENIQYF. In DNA, the CDR3 is TGTGCCAGCAGCCAAGGCTCGGGACAGGAAAACATTCAGTACTTC. The V call is TRBV3-1 (or the pseudogene TRBV3-2), the J call TRBJ2-4, with TRBD1 matching over 8 bases. Germline V CDR1 and CDR2: LGHDT, YNNKEL (reference sequence). The CDR3 has 15 amino acids. V trimming: 1 base; J trimming: 5 bases; junction bases outside the gene matches: 4.

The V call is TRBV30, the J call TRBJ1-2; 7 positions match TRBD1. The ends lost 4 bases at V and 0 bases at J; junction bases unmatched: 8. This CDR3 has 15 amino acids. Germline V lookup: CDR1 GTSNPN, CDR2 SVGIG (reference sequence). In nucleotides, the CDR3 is TGTGCCTGGACGACAGGGCGAGGAGCTAACTATGGCTACACCTTC. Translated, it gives CAWTTGRGANYGYTF.

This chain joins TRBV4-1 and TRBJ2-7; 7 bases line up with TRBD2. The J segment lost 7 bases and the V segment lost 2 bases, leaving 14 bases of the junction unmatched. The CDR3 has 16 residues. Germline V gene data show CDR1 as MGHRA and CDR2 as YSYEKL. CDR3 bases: TGCGCCAGCAGCCAACTAGCGGTTTTAACCTCGGAAGAGCAGTACTTC. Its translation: CASSQLAVLTSEEQYF.

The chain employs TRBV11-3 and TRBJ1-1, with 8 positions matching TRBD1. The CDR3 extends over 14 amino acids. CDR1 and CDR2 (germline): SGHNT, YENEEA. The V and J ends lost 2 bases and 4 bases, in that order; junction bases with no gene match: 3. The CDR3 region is CASSLQGATTEAFF. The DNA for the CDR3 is TGTGCCAGCAGCTTACAGGGGGCGACCACTGAAGCTTTCTTT. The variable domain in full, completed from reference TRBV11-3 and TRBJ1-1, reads EAGVVQSPRYKIIEKKQPVAFWCNPISGHNTLYWYLQNLGQGPELLIRYENEEAVDDSQLPKDRFSAERLKGVDSTLKIQPAELGDSAVYLCASSLQGATTEAFFGQGTRLTVV.

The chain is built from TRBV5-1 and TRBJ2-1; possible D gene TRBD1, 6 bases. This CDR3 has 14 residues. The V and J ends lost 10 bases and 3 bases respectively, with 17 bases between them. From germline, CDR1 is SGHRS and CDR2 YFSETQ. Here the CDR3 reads CAPSGSGDYNEQFF. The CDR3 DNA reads TGCGCCCCCAGTGGGTCAGGGGACTACAATGAGCAGTTCTTC.

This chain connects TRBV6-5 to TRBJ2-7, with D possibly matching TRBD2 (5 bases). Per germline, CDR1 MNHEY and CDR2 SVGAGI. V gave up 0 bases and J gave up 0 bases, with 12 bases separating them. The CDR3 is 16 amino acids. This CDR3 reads CASSYSIGVFSYEQYF. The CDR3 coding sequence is TGTGCCAGCAGTTACTCGATCGGGGTCTTCTCCTACGAGCAGTACTTC.

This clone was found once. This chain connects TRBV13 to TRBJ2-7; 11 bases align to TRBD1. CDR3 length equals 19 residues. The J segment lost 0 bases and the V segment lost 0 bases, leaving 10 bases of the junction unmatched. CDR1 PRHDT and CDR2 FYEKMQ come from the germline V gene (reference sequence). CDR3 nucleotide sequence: TGTGCCAGCAGCTTAGGCCTCGGACAGGGGGCCGCAAGCTCCTACGAGCAGTACTTC. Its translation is CASSLGLGQGAASSYEQYF.

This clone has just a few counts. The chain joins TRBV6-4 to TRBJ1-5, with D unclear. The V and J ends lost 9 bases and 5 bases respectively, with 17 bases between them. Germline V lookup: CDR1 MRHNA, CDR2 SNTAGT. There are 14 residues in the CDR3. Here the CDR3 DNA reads TGTGCCAGTGAGAGGCTCCGGGCAGATCAGCCCCAGCATTTT. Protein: CASERLRADQPQHF.

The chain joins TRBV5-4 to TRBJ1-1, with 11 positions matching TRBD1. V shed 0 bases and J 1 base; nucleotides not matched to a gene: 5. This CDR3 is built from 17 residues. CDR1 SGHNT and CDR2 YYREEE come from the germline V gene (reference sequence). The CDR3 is CASSLAKGQGGNTEAFF. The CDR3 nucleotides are TGTGCCAGCAGCTTGGCCAAGGGACAGGGGGGGAACACTGAAGCTTTCTTT.

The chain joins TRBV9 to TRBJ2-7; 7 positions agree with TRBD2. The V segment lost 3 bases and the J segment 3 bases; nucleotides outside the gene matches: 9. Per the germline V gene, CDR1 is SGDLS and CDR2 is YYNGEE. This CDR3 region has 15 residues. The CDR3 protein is CASSGRDYPNYEQYF. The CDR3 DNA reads TGTGCCAGCAGCGGCCGGGACTACCCGAACTACGAGCAGTACTTC.

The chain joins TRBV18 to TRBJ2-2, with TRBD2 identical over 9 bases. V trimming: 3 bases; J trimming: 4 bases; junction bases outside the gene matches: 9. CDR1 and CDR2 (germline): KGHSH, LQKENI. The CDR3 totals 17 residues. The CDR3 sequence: CASSPSAGGPFTGELFF. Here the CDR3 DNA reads TGTGCCAGCTCACCTTCGGCGGGAGGGCCGTTCACCGGGGAGCTGTTTTTT.